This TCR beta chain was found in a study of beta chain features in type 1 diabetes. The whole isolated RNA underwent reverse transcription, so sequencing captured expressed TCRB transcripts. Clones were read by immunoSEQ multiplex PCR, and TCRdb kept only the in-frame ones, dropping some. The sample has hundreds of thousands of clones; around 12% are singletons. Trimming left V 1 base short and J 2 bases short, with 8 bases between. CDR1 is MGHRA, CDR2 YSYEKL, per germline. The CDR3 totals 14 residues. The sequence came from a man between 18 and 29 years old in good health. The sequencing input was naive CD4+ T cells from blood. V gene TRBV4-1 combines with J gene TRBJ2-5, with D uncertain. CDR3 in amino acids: CASSQVSVQETQYF. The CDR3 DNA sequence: TGCGCCAGCAGCCAAGTCAGCGTACAAGAGACCCAGTACTTC.